Below are 13 T cell receptor beta chains sequenced from a single sample in a study of blood T cells in healthy people across ages. A second PCR of about 7 to 12 cycles used a sample-barcoded 5' primer and a J-beta primer mix. TCRdb used MiXCR to reprocess the 5' RACE reads, holding one entry per CDR3 protein. The data show around 790,000 distinct CDR3 sequences, approximately 44% seen once. Sequencing was carried out using blood. The receptors originated from a man aged 55-75 years in good health.

This clonotype came up a few times. The V gene is TRBV11-2, the J gene TRBJ2-1, with 10 bases fitting TRBD2. V shed 2 bases, J shed 5 bases, and the junction held 12 bases outside the gene matches. The CDR3 length is 18 residues. Germline CDR1 and CDR2: SGHAT and FQNNGV. In DNA, the CDR3 is TGTGCCAGCAGCTTATTAGGAGTTAGCGGGGGGCCTAACAATGAGCAGTTCTTC. This sequence encodes CASSLLGVSGGPNNEQFF.

J is TRBJ2-7 and V is TRBV5-6; 7 nucleotides line up with TRBD2. Trimming at V came to 4 bases and at J to 2 bases, leaving 9 bases not matched to a gene. The CDR3 is made up of 15 amino acids. CDR1 is SGHDT and CDR2 is YYEEEE in the germline V gene. Here the CDR3 DNA reads TGTGCCAGCAGCCAAAGACTAGCTCAGGCCTACGAGCAGTACTTC. Protein: CASSQRLAQAYEQYF.

About this clonotype: As the CDR3 is not closed by the conserved phenylalanine or tryptophan, this likely results from a read error. The chain recombines TRBV5-1 with TRBJ2-4; perhaps TRBD1 as D (6 bases). The J call is doubtful: the DNA matches TRBJ2-7 better. CDR3 length equals 16 residues. Germline CDR1 SGHRS, CDR2 YFSETQ. The CDR3 here is CASRSLRDTGDLEQYS. The CDR3 nucleotides are TGCGCCAGCAGATCCCTCCGGGACACTGGCGACCTCGAGCAGTACTCC.

This clonotype showed up just a few times. A much larger clone differs from this one at a single base, so this may be a read error. This chain uses TRBV13 with TRBJ2-5, with 7 bases matching TRBD1. The trim removed 5 bases at V and 11 bases at J, leaving 17 bases unmatched. The CDR3 consists of 15 residues. Per germline, CDR1 PRHDT and CDR2 FYEKMQ (reference sequence). CDR3 coding DNA: TGTGCCAGCAGCGGAAGAGGACAGGAGGACAATGAGCAGTACTTC. Amino acid sequence: CASSGRGQEDNEQYF.

This clonotype has at least ten counts. The chain is built from TRBV5-1 and TRBJ2-7, with 8 bases aligning to TRBD1. After removal of 0 bases from V and 5 bases from J, the junction contained 4 bases not matched to a gene. The CDR3 totals 14 residues. Per the germline V gene, CDR1 is SGHRS and CDR2 is YFSETQ. CDR3 region: CASSLDDRGDEQYF. DNA for the CDR3: TGCGCCAGCAGCTTGGATGACAGGGGAGACGAGCAGTACTTC.

CDR3 nucleotides: TGTGCCAGCAGGGCGTGGGAGTCTAGCAATCAGCCCCAGCATTTT. This sequence encodes CASRAWESSNQPQHF. This sequence joins TRBV6-1 and TRBJ1-5; D gene uncertain. CDR3 size: 15 residues. Trimming removed 6 bases at V and 0 bases at J, with 12 bases between. The germline gives CDR1 MNHNS, CDR2 SASEGT.

The chain couples TRBV4-1 to TRBJ1-4, with TRBD1 matching 12 bases. The trim removed 2 bases at V and 6 bases at J, leaving 16 bases unmatched. Germline CDR1 reads MGHRA; CDR2 reads YSYEKL. This CDR3 has 20 amino acids. The CDR3 DNA reads as TGCGCCAGCAGCCAACAACAACCGGGACAGGGGGCCGCGGGGTATGAAAAACTGTTTTTT. It codes for CASSQQQPGQGAAGYEKLFF.

This clonotype was observed a single time. The chain is built from TRBV7-9 and TRBJ2-4; D not certain. The DNA matches TRBJ2-5 better at its end, which makes the J call doubtful. Germline-derived CDR1 and CDR2 are SEHNR and FQNEAQ (reference sequence). This CDR3 contains 14 residues. The CDR3 is CASSLTDLQETQYF. The CDR3 region has the DNA TGTGCCAGCAGCTTAACGGACCTCCAAGAGACCCAGTACTTC.

The chain employs TRBV2 and TRBJ1-1, with 7 bases lining up with TRBD1. The V and J ends lost 4 bases and 4 bases, in that order; junction bases with no gene match: 3. There are 13 residues in the CDR3. The germline gives CDR1 SNHLY, CDR2 FYNNEI. CDR3 coding DNA: TGTGCCAGCAGTGCCGGGGACAGCACTGAAGCTTTCTTT. Amino acid sequence: CASSAGDSTEAFF.

This clonotype was counted a few times. This chain connects TRBV4-3 to TRBJ2-7; either TRBD1 or TRBD2 may supply D (5 bases each). Germline assignment: CDR1 LGHNA and CDR2 YSLEER. This CDR3 comprises 15 residues. V was trimmed by 4 bases and J by 3 bases, leaving 16 bases between them. The CDR3 loop reads CASSPGTNKVYEQYF. The CDR3 bases are TGCGCCAGCAGCCCGGGGACGAACAAAGTCTACGAGCAGTACTTC.

The rearrangement joins TRBV20-1 to TRBJ2-3; 10 bases are a match to TRBD2. This CDR3 region has 16 residues. From germline, CDR1 is DFQATT and CDR2 SNEGSKA (reference sequence). V was clipped by 2 bases and J by 3 bases; unmatched bases: 8. CDR3 nucleotides: TGCAGTGCTAGATCGGGACTAGCGAGGCGTACAGATACGCAGTATTTT. Residues: CSARSGLARRTDTQYF.

In nucleotides, the CDR3 is TGTGCCAGCACCGTAGAAGTGAACACTGAAGCTTTCTTT. It encodes CASTVEVNTEAFF. The V and J genes are TRBV12-3 or TRBV12-4 and TRBJ1-1; D gene ambiguous. V gave up 7 bases and J gave up 0 bases, with 9 bases separating them. This CDR3 has 13 residues.

About this clonotype: Since a much larger clone is just one base distant, this may be a read error. This chain joins TRBV29-1 and TRBJ2-1; 9 bases agree with TRBD2. CDR1 and CDR2 from the germline V gene are SQVTM and ANQGSEA. With V trimmed by 5 bases and J by 13 bases, 9 bases remained unmatched. The CDR3 contains 12 residues. The CDR3 nucleotides are TGCAGCGTTTTAGCGGGGGAAGGGGCCCAGTTCTTC. Its translation is CSVLAGEGAQFF.